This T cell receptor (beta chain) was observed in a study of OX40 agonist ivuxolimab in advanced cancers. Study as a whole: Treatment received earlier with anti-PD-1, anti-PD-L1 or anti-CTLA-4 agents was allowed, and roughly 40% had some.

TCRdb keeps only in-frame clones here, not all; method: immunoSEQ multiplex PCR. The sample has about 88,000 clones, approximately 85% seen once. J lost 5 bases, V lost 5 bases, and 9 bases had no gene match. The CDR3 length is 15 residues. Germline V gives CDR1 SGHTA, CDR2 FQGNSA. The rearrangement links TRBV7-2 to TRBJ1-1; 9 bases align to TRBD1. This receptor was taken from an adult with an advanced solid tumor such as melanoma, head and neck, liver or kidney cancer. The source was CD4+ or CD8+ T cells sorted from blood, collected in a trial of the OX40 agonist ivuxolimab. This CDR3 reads CASSHMGQGGTEAFF. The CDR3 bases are TGTGCCAGCAGCCATATGGGACAGGGTGGGACTGAAGCTTTCTTT.